What follows are 18 T cell receptor beta chains derived from one specimen sequenced in a study of beta chain features in type 1 diabetes. The study's findings and limits: Type 1 diabetes patients showed a moderate but significant shortening of TCRB CDR3s in all four CD4+ subsets.

The sequenced template was cDNA made from the entire isolated RNA. Data came from immunoSEQ multiplex PCR; TCRdb stores just in-frame clones and leaves some out. The sample includes a few hundred thousand clones, roughly 12% of them seen just once. No antigen is known for these receptors. The sequencing input was naive CD4+ T cells from blood. These receptors were collected from a woman aged 18-29 years with type 1 diabetes.

The chain couples TRBV30 to TRBJ1-2; 11 bases fit TRBD1. The CDR3 has 13 residues. J lost 8 bases, V lost 3 bases, and 5 bases had no gene match. Germline V gene sequence: CDR1 GTSNPN, CDR2 SVGIG (reference sequence). The DNA of the CDR3 is TGTGCCTGGAGAGGGACAGGGGGGGAAGGCTACACCTTC. It codes for CAWRGTGGEGYTF.

The sample holds a few counts of this clone. The rearrangement links TRBV7-2 to TRBJ2-1, with 7 nucleotides matching TRBD2. The V and J ends lost 5 bases and 5 bases, in that order; junction bases with no gene match: 6. Germline V gene lookup returns CDR1 SGHTA and CDR2 FQGNSA. This CDR3 has 14 amino acids. The CDR3 DNA reads as TGTGCCAGCAGCCAGGGAGGGCGTAACAATGAGCAGTTCTTC. It yields the protein CASSQGGRNNEQFF. Looking up the rest from reference TRBV7-2 and TRBJ2-1 gives the full variable domain: GAGVSQSPSNKVTEKGKDVELRCDPISGHTALYWYRQSLGQGLEFLIYFQGNSAPDKSGLPSDRFSAERTGGSVSTLTIQRTQQEDSAVYLCASSQGGRNNEQFFGPGTRLTVL.

The V gene is TRBV5-1, the J gene TRBJ2-1; 7 bases agree with TRBD2. CDR1 SGHRS and CDR2 YFSETQ come from the germline V gene. J gave up 10 bases and V 2 bases, and 9 bases lay outside the gene matches. The CDR3 has 14 amino acids. This CDR3 is CASSFLKRDNEQFF. The CDR3 DNA sequence: TGCGCCAGCAGCTTCTTGAAGCGGGATAACGAGCAGTTCTTC.

CDR3 loop: CASSLLSLDEQFF. In DNA form, the CDR3 reads TGTGCCAGCAGCTTACTCAGTCTTGATGAGCAGTTCTTC. The chain uses TRBV7-9 and TRBJ2-1, with D hard to call. V dropped 2 bases and J dropped 8 bases, with 10 bases sitting between them. The CDR3 runs 13 residues. CDR1 is SEHNR, CDR2 FQNEAQ, per germline (reference sequence).

This chain connects TRBV7-3 to TRBJ1-1; weak D call: TRBD1 (6 bases). The CDR3 is 18 amino acids. Germline V gene data show CDR1 as SGHTA and CDR2 as FQGTGA. Trimming shortened V by 1 base and J by 1 base, and 19 bases separated the two germline ends. In nucleotides, the CDR3 is TGTGCCAGCAGCTTAAGACCCGGACCTCCACAGGGGAACACTGAAGCTTTCTTT. It yields the protein CASSLRPGPPQGNTEAFF.

This chain uses TRBV7-8 with TRBJ2-7; 9 bases agree with TRBD2. The CDR3 has 16 residues. V gave up 1 base and J gave up 0 bases; unmatched junction bases: 4. The germline V gene encodes CDR1 SGHVS and CDR2 FQNEAQ. This CDR3 is CASSLGLAGVSYEQYF. CDR3 DNA sequence: TGTGCCAGCAGCTTAGGGTTAGCGGGAGTCTCCTACGAGCAGTACTTC.

The chain links TRBV10-3 to TRBJ2-5; 12 bases are shared with TRBD2. The CDR3 length is 15 residues. Trimming cost V 3 bases and J 4 bases; bases outside gene matches: 3. Looked up from germline, CDR1 is ENHRY and CDR2 is SYGVKD. CDR3 in amino acids: CAISDPTSGGETQYF. CDR3 bases: TGTGCCATCAGTGACCCGACTAGCGGGGGAGAGACCCAGTACTTC.

The sample holds a few counts of this clone. The rearrangement joins TRBV7-8 to TRBJ2-2, with D uncertain. Trimming took 5 bases from V and 4 from J, leaving 11 bases between them. Germline values: CDR1 SGHVS, CDR2 FQNEAQ. This CDR3 is built from 14 residues. CDR3: CASSPWSVTGELFF. In DNA, the CDR3 is TGTGCCAGCAGCCCCTGGAGTGTCACCGGGGAGCTGTTTTTT.

The chain is built from TRBV27 and TRBJ2-1, with a weak D call TRBD2 (5 bases). Germline V gives CDR1 MNHEY, CDR2 SMNVEV (reference sequence). This CDR3 region has 14 residues. V shed 7 bases and J shed 0 bases, with 10 bases lying between them. The CDR3: CASMDGSSYNEQFF. The CDR3, as DNA: TGTGCCAGCATGGATGGGAGCTCCTACAATGAGCAGTTCTTC.

In its sample, this clone was seen a few times. This chain links TRBV30 with TRBJ2-5, with D possibly matching TRBD1 (5 bases). The V end was cut by 5 bases, the J end by 1 base, with 11 bases between. CDR1 is GTSNPN and CDR2 is SVGIG in the germline V gene (reference sequence). This CDR3 has 13 residues. The chain's CDR3 is CAWDRVVQETQYF. DNA for the CDR3: TGTGCCTGGGACAGAGTGGTCCAAGAGACCCAGTACTTC.

This chain connects TRBV18 to TRBJ2-1, with no clear D. The V and J ends lost 2 bases and 3 bases respectively, with 5 bases between them. This CDR3 comprises 13 residues. The germline V gene has CDR1 KGHSH and CDR2 LQKENI. The CDR3 coding sequence is TGTGCCAGCTCACCATCCATCTACAATGAGCAGTTCTTC. This translates into CASSPSIYNEQFF.

The V call is TRBV18, the J call TRBJ1-1; D is possibly TRBD1 (5 bases). V was shortened by 1 base and J by 0 bases, with 12 bases between the two germline ends. CDR3 length: 16 amino acids. Germline V gives CDR1 KGHSH, CDR2 LQKENI. CDR3 sequence (DNA): TGTGCCAGCTCACCACTCGCCAGGGCCATGAACACTGAAGCTTTCTTT. Amino acids: CASSPLARAMNTEAFF.

The chain recombines TRBV6-1 with TRBJ2-6, with 10 bases fitting TRBD2. The CDR3 spans 18 residues. Germline V CDR1 and CDR2: MNHNS, SASEGT. Unmatched junction bases numbered 7, after V lost 2 bases and J lost 3 bases. For the CDR3, the DNA is TGTGCCAGCAGTGAAAGGAGGCTAGCGGGAGATGGGGCCAACGTCCTGACTTTC. Amino acids: CASSERRLAGDGANVLTF.

The chain couples TRBV28 to TRBJ2-1, with D perhaps TRBD2 (5 bases). Looked up from germline, CDR1 is MDHEN and CDR2 is SYDVKM. This CDR3 has 12 amino acids. Trimming took 7 bases from V and 2 from J, leaving 6 bases between them. The CDR3 loop reads CASTGTYNEQFF. The CDR3 DNA sequence: TGTGCCAGCACCGGGACCTACAATGAGCAGTTCTTC.

This clone was counted between two and nine times. The chain combines TRBV30 with TRBJ2-3, with TRBD2 as a possible D gene (6 bases). V was cut by 8 bases and J by 0 bases, with 12 bases left in between. The CDR3 covers 13 residues. Germline-derived CDR1 and CDR2 are GTSNPN and SVGIG (reference sequence). CDR3 nucleotides: TGTGCCGGCCTAGCGCGTAGCACAGATACGCAGTATTTT. Its protein is CAGLARSTDTQYF.

This clone was counted a few times. The chain recombines TRBV21-1 with TRBJ2-7; TRBD1 is the table's D call and was not checked against the DNA. TRBV21-1 is a pseudogene locus. The CDR3 has 17 residues. The CDR3 loop is CASSKRDTISTTSEQYF. CDR3 sequence (DNA): TGTGCCAGCAGCAAACGGGACACCATTTCTACGACGAGCGAGCAGTACTTC.

This clone was found a few times. The chain couples TRBV7-9 to TRBJ1-2, with TRBD1 as a possible D gene (5 bases). Trimming pared 1 base from V and 7 bases from J, leaving 16 bases between. This CDR3 is built from 15 residues. Germline V lookup: CDR1 SEHNR, CDR2 FQNEAQ (reference sequence). The CDR3 DNA sequence: TGTGCCAGCAGCTTAGATGGCTGGGCCCAGGGTGGCTACACCTTC. This encodes CASSLDGWAQGGYTF.

In this sample, this clone turned up a few times. The CDR3 reads CASSPLSGMNTEAFF. CDR3 coding DNA: TGTGCCAGCTCACCACTTAGTGGTATGAACACTGAAGCTTTCTTT. This rearrangement joins TRBV18 to TRBJ1-1; D is ambiguous. This CDR3 spans 15 amino acids. Trimming cost V 1 base and J 0 bases, with 9 bases left between them. Germline lookup yields CDR1 KGHSH and CDR2 LQKENI.